This T cell receptor (beta chain) stems from a study of blood T cell repertoires in COVID-19. Overall study: Spain, Italy and the United States supplied samples that represented acute and convalescent COVID-19. From T cells, B-cell-depleted T cells, or PBMCs came the material, which was cDNA or gDNA.

The table came from immunoSEQ multiplex PCR; TCRdb's copy has only in-frame clones and leaves some out. Among about 270,000 clones, about 89% were seen once, and the ten largest hold over 2%. Germline assignment: CDR1 SGHRS and CDR2 YFSETQ. The CDR3 has 15 amino acids. J gave up 6 bases and V 4 bases, and 7 bases lay outside the gene matches. This sequence was found in a woman between 18 and 30 years old who had recovered from COVID-19. Source material: PBMCs or T cells enriched from blood (not recorded which). The chain is built from TRBV5-1 and TRBJ1-6; 7 nucleotides match TRBD1. The chain's CDR3 is CASSIDRVVNSPLHF. The CDR3 coding sequence is TGCGCCAGCAGCATCGACAGGGTAGTTAATTCACCCCTCCACTTT. Using reference TRBV5-1 and TRBJ1-6 for the parts outside the CDR3, the full variable domain is KAGVTQTPRYLIKTRGQQVTLSCSPISGHRSVSWYQQTPGQGLQFLFEYFSETQRNKGNFPGRFSGRQFSNSRSEMNVSTLELGDSALYLCASSIDRVVNSPLHFGNGTRLTVT.